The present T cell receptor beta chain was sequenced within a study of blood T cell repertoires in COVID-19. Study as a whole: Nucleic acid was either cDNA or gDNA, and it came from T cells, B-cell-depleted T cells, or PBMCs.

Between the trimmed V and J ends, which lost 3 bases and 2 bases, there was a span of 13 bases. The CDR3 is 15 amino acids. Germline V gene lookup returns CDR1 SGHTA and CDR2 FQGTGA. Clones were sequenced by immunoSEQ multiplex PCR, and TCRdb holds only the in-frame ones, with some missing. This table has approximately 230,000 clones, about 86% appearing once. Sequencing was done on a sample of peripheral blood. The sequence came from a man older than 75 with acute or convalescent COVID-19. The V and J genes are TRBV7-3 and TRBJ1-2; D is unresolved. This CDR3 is CASSFMGVGNYGYTF. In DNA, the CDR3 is TGTGCCAGCAGCTTTATGGGCGTCGGAAACTATGGCTACACCTTC. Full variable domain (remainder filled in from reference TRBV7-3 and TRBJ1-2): GAGVSQTPSNKVTEKGKYVELRCDPISGHTALYWYRQSLGQGPEFLIYFQGTGAADDSGLPNDRFFAVRPEGSVSTLKIQRTERGDSAVYLCASSFMGVGNYGYTFGSGTRLTVV.